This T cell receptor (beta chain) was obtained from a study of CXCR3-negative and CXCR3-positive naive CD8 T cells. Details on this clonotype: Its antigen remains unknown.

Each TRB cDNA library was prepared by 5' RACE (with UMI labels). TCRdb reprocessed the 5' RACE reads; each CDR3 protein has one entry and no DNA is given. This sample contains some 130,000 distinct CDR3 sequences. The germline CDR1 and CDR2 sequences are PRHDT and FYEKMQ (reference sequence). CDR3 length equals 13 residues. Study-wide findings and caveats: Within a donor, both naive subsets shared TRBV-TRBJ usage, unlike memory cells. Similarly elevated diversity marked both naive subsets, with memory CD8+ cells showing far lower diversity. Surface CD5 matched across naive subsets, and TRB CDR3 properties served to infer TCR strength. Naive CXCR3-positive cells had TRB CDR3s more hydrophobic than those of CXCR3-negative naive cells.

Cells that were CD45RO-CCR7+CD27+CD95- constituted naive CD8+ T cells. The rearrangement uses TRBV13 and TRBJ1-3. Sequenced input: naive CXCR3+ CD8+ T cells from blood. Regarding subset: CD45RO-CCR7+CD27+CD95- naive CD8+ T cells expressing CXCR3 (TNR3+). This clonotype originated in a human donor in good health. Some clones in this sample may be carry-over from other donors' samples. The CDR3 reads CASFKAGMDTIYF.